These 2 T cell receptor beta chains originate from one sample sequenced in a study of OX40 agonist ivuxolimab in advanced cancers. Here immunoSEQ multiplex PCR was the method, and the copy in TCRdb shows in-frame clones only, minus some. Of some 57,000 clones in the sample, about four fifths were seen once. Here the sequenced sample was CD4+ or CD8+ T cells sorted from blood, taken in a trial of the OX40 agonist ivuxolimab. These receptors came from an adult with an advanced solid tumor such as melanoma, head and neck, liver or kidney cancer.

The CDR3 region is CASSEWVTGSGYGYTF. The DNA for the CDR3 is TGTGCCAGCAGTGAATGGGTAACAGGGTCGGGCTATGGCTACACCTTC. The V call is TRBV2, the J call TRBJ1-2; D perhaps matches TRBD1 (6 bases). Trimming shortened V by 2 bases and J by 4 bases, and 17 bases separated the two germline ends. This CDR3 has 16 residues. Looked up from germline, CDR1 is SNHLY and CDR2 is FYNNEI.

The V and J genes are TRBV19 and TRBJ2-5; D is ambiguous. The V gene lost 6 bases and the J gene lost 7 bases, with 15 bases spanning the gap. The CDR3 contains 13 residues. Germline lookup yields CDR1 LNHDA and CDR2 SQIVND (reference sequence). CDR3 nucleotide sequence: TGTGCCAGTAGACGGAGACCCACGGGGACCCAGTACTTC. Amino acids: CASRRRPTGTQYF.